Listed below are T cell receptor beta chains from one sample, sequenced in a study of CXCR3-negative and CXCR3-positive naive CD8 T cells. From its re-call of the 5' RACE reads, TCRdb lists each CDR3 protein once, without DNA. This sample's clone table lists approximately 120,000 distinct CDR3 sequences. The specimen was naive CXCR3+ CD8+ T cells from blood. These receptors all stem from a human donor in good health. Some clones in this sample may be carry-over from other donors' samples. CDR3s include the opening cysteine and the closing phenylalanine or tryptophan.

J	V	CDR3
TRBJ1-1	TRBV9	CASSTTGQNTEAFF
TRBJ1-1	TRBV6-5	CASSYGAVNTEAFF
TRBJ2-7	TRBV6-2/TRBV6-3	CASSFWTGGNEQYF
TRBJ2-5	TRBV7-9	CASSPKIGQETQYF
TRBJ2-7	TRBV5-1	CASSLESSYEQYF
TRBJ2-5	TRBV7-6	CASSPTSGSRETQYF
TRBJ1-2	TRBV2	CASSTGDYGYTF
TRBJ2-7	TRBV6-6	CASSYEGHSYEQYF
TRBJ2-7	TRBV29-1	CSVEVAKLAGEYEQYF
TRBJ2-2	TRBV12-3/TRBV12-4	CAYRRGGSAGELFF
TRBJ2-7	TRBV5-1	CASSLGQGLSSYEQYF
TRBJ2-2	TRBV7-9	CASSRSVAGGNTGELFF
TRBJ2-1	TRBV7-9	CASSLAGTGILNEQFF
TRBJ2-1	TRBV5-1	CASSFSGGDNHEQFF
TRBJ2-7	TRBV27	CASSLGTGGENEQYF
TRBJ1-2	TRBV29-1	CSVEKVAFGYTF
TRBJ2-7	TRBV7-9	CASSFRDRDYEQYF
TRBJ2-1	TRBV5-4	CASSPRGRGRLGEQFF
TRBJ1-6	TRBV4-2	CASSQEAGQPYNSPLHF
TRBJ2-1	TRBV7-3	CASSPSPGNEQFF
TRBJ1-2	TRBV25-1	CASSDSLPGVYGYTF
TRBJ2-1	TRBV20-1	CSWRNIYNEQFF
TRBJ2-3	TRBV4-1	CASSTTDSNTQYF
TRBJ1-4	TRBV7-2	CASSLEVVANEKLFF
TRBJ2-5	TRBV10-3	CAISDYLGDRIQETQYF
TRBJ2-7	TRBV19	CASSTGLDSYEQYF
TRBJ2-7	TRBV7-9	CASSLVTGPFYEQYF
TRBJ2-1	TRBV29-1	CSVDGESSYNEQFF
TRBJ1-1	TRBV2	CASSKPREGEAFF
TRBJ2-7	TRBV5-6	CASSLSLALYEQYF
TRBJ2-2	TRBV7-9	CASSLLGTGPIKGTGELFF
TRBJ2-3	TRBV28	CASSLALTDTQYF
TRBJ2-3	TRBV28	CASSSTRTSGEKTSTDTQYF
TRBJ2-2	TRBV27	CASSDRQGFTGELFF
TRBJ1-5	TRBV15	CATSRDLGTGDNQPQHF
TRBJ2-7	TRBV2	CASSPIGEQYF